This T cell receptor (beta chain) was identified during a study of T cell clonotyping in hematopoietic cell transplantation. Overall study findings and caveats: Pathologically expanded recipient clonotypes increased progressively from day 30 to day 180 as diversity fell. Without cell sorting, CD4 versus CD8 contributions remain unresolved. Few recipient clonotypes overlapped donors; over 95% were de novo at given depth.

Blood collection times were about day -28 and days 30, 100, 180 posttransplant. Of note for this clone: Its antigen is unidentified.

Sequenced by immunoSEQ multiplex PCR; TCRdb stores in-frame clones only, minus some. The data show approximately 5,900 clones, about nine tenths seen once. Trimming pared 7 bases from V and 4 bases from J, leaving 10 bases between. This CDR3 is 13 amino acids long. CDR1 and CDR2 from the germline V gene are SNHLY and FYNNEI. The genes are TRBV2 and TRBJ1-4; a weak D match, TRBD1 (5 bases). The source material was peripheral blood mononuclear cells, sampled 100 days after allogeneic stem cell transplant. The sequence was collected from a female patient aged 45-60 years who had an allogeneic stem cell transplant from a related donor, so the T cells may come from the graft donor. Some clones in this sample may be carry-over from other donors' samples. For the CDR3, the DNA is TGTGCCAGCACCAGGGTCCTTAATGAAAAACTGTTTTTT. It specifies CASTRVLNEKLFF.